This TCR beta chain was retrieved from a study of blood T cell repertoires in COVID-19. The method was immunoSEQ multiplex PCR; TCRdb's version includes in-frame clones alone and lacks a portion of them. Here the sample spans some 390,000 clones, about 90% being singletons. Per germline, CDR1 SEHNR and CDR2 FQNEAQ (reference sequence). This CDR3 is built from 15 residues. The V and J ends lost 6 bases and 5 bases respectively, with 19 bases between them. The chain recombines TRBV7-9 with TRBJ1-1; D is uncertain. This clonotype originated in a woman aged 55-69 years with COVID-19, enrolled during active disease. The sample consisted of peripheral blood. The DNA of the CDR3 is TGTGCCAGCAGACGTGTTTCGGTCCCGGGTACTGAAGCTTTCTTT. As protein: CASRRVSVPGTEAFF.